This T cell receptor beta chain is from a study of radiotherapy plus CTLA-4 blockade in lung cancer. Study details: The study recorded objective responses in roughly 18% of patients and disease control in 25% to 35%.

CDR1 and CDR2 from the germline V gene are LNHDA and SQIVND (reference sequence). Losses at the gene ends were 1 base for V and 3 bases for J; bases not matched to a gene: 0. This CDR3 is 15 amino acids long. Study results and caveats: Blood saw expansion of tumor-derived TCR clones after radiotherapy plus ipilimumab.

Some clones are missing from TCRdb's copy, which holds only in-frame ones; the method was immunoSEQ multiplex PCR. The sample includes 75,000 to 80,000 clones, around 84% of them seen just once. Concerning this clone itself: The antigen is undetermined. Different DNA sequences within this sample yield the same CDR3.

The V call is TRBV19, the J call TRBJ2-1; 10 bases are a match to TRBD1. This receptor was taken from a human donor with non-small cell lung cancer who had stable disease on radiotherapy plus ipilimumab. The sample consisted of peripheral blood, taken from a patient treated with radiotherapy plus ipilimumab. The CDR3 sequence: CASSIGTGGYNEQFF. For the CDR3, the DNA is TGTGCCAGTAGTATAGGGACAGGGGGCTACAATGAGCAGTTCTTC.